Here is one T cell receptor (beta chain) with its context. Using unique molecular identifiers, the investigators prepared the TCRbeta library. TCRdb ran MiXCR on the PCR reads and lists one entry per CDR3 protein. The sample has hundreds of thousands of distinct CDR3 sequences, under 15% seen once. These data belong to a study of T-cell reconstitution after alpha-beta-depleted transplantation in children. The sequences come from PBMCs from the stem cell graft donor, collected from the stem cell graft. The sequence was obtained from a human donor who donated a stem cell graft to a child with combined immunodeficiency.

In DNA form, the CDR3 reads TGTGCCAGCAGTTACTGGGGGAGCTCCTACAATGAGCAGTTCTTC. Its translation: CASSYWGSSYNEQFF. The chain has TRBV6-5 and TRBJ2-1, with D perhaps assigned TRBD1 or TRBD2 (5 bases each). CDR3 length equals 15 residues. Per the germline V gene, CDR1 is MNHEY and CDR2 is SVGAGI. V was pared by 1 base and J by 0 bases, with 7 bases between.